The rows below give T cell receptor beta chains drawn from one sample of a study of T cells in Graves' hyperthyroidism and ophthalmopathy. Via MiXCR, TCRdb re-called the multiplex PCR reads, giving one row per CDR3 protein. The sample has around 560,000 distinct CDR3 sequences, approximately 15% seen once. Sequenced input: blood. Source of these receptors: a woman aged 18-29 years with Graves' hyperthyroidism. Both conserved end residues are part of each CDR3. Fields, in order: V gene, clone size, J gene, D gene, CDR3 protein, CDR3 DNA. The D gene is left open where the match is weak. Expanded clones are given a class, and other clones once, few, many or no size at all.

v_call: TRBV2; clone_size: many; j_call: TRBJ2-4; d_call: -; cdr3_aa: CASSDIQALAKNIQYF; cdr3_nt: TGTGCCAGCAGTGATATACAGGCCCTAGCCAAAAACATTCAGTACTTC
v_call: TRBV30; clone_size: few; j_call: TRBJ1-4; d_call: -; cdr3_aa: CAWTRPGGREKLFF; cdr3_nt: TGTGCCTGGACACGGCCGGGAGGGAGGGAAAAACTGTTTTTT
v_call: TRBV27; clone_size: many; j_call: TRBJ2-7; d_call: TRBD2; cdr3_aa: CASSHTSGRTSYEQYF; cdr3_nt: TGTGCCAGCAGTCATACTAGCGGTCGGACATCCTACGAGCAGTACTTC
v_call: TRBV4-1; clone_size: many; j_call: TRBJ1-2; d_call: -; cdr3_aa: CASSHASGLSYGYTF; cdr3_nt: TGCGCCAGCAGCCACGCGTCCGGACTCTCTTATGGCTACACCTTC
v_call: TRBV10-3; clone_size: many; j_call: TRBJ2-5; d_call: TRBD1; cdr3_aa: CAISERGQAPQETQYF; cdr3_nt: TGTGCCATCAGTGAGAGGGGACAGGCCCCGCAAGAGACCCAGTACTTC
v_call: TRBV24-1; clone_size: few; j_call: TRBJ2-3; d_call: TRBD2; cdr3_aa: CATSDFLLAGGGTDTQYF; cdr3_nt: TGTGCCACCAGTGATTTCCTACTAGCGGGAGGCGGCACAGATACGCAGTATTTT
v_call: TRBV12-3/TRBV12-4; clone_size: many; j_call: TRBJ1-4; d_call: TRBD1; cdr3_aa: CASSPFRTGGQEKLFF; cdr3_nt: TGTGCCAGCAGCCCATTCCGGACAGGGGGCCAAGAAAAACTGTTTTTT
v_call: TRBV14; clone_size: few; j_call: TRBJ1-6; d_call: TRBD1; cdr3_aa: CASTSGTGFSPLHF; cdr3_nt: TGTGCCAGCACCTCCGGGACAGGGTTCTCACCCCTCCACTTT
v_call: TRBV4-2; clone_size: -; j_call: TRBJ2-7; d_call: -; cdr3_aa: CASSQAAGQSSYEQYF; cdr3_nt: TGTGCCAGCAGCCAAGCCGCCGGACAAAGCTCCTACGAGCAGTACTTC
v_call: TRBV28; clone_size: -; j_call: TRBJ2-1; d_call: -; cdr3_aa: CAILERGHFGNEQFF; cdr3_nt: -
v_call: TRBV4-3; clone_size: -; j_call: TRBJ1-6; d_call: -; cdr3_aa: CASSQATPFRSPLHF; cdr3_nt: TGCGCCAGCAGCCAAGCTACACCCTTTCGTTCACCCCTCCACTTT
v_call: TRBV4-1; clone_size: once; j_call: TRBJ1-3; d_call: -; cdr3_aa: CASSLIGLSGNTIYF; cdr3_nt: TGCGCCAGCAGCCTAATAGGACTCTCTGGAAACACCATATATTTT
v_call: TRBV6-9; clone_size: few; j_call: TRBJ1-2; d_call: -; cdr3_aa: CASSYLPGERYGYTF; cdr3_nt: TGTGCCAGCAGTTATTTGCCAGGGGAGAGGTATGGCTACACCTTC
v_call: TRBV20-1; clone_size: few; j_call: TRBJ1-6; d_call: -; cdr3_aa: CSARTPGQSPLHF; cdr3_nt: TGCAGTGCTAGAACCCCTGGTCAGTCACCCCTCCACTTT
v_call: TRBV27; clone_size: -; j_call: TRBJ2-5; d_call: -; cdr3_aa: CASRDPITETQYF; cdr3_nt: TGTGCCAGCAGGGATCCGATTACAGAGACCCAGTACTTC
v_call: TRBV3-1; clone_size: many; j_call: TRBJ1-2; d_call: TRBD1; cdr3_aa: CASSQYRQDRDYGYTF; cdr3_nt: TGTGCCAGCAGCCAATATAGGCAGGACAGGGACTATGGCTACACCTTC
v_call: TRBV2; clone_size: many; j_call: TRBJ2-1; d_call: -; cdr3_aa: CASSSPGSNEQFF; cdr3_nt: TGTGCCAGCAGTTCCCCCGGGTCTAATGAGCAGTTCTTC
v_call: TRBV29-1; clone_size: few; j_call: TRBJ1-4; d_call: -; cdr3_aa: CSVAGETTNEKLFF; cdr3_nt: TGCAGCGTCGCAGGTGAAACAACTAATGAAAAACTGTTTTTT
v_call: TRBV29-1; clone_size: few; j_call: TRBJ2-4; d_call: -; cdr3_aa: CSVAEGKNIQYF; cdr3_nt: TGCAGCGTTGCGGAAGGCAAAAACATTCAGTACTTC
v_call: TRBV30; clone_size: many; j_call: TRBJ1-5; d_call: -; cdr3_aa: CAWNGGGNQPQHF; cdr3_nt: TGTGCCTGGAACGGAGGGGGCAATCAGCCCCAGCATTTT
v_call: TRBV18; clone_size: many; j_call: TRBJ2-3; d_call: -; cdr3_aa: CASSPEGLVTDTQYF; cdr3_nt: TGTGCCAGCTCACCAGAGGGACTTGTCACAGATACGCAGTATTTT
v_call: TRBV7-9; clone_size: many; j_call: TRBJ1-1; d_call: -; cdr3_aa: CASSPNLGTAGKAHTEAFF; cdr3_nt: TGTGCCAGCAGCCCAAACCTCGGAACTGCAGGGAAAGCGCACACTGAAGCTTTCTTT
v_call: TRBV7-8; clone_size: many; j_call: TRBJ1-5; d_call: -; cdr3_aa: CASSLLQSQPQHF; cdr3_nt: TGTGCCAGCAGCTTACTCCAGAGCCAGCCCCAGCATTTT
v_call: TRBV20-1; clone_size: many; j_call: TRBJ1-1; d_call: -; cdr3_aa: CSSKAPGRTRNTEAFF; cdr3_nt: TGCAGTTCGAAGGCACCGGGACGGACCAGAAACACTGAAGCTTTCTTT
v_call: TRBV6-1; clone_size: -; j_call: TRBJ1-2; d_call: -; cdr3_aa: CASSRDDNYGYTF; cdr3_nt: TGTGCCAGCAGCCGGGACGATAACTATGGCTACACCTTC
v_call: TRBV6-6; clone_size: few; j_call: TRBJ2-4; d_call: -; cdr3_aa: CASSYTGQWGKNIQYF; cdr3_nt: TGTGCCAGCAGTTACACAGGGCAGTGGGGCAAAAACATTCAGTACTTC
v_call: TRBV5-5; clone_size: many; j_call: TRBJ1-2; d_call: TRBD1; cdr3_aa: CASSRDRDHYGYTF; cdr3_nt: TGTGCCAGCAGCCGGGACAGGGACCACTATGGCTACACCTTC
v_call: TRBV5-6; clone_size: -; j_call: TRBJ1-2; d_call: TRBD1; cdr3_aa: CASSVTTGRGNYGYTF; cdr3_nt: TGTGCCAGCAGCGTCACGACAGGGAGGGGCAACTATGGCTACACCTTC
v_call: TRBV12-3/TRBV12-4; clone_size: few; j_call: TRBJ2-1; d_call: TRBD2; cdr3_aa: CASSTTIRRERSEQFF; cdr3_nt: TGTGCCAGCAGCACCACCATCCGGCGGGAGAGGAGTGAGCAGTTCTTC
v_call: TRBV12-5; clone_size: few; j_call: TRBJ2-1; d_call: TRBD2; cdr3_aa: CASGGGVSYNEQFF; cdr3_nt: TGTGCTAGTGGGGGAGGGGTCTCCTACAATGAGCAGTTCTTC
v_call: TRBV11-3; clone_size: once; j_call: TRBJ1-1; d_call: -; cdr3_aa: CASSLVGFGTEAFF; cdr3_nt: TGTGCCAGCAGCTTAGTAGGCTTTGGTACTGAAGCTTTCTTT
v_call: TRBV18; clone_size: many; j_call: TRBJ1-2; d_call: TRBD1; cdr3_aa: CASSPLTGDYGYTF; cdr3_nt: TGTGCCAGCTCCCCTCTGACAGGGGACTATGGCTACACCTTC
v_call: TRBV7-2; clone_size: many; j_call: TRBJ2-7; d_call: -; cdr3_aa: CASTFAGHSTYEQYF; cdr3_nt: TGTGCCAGCACCTTCGCGGGCCATAGCACCTACGAGCAGTACTTC
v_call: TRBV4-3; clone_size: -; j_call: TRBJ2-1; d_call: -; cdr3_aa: CASSQDGWNEQFF; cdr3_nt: TGCGCCAGCAGCCAAGATGGTTGGAATGAGCAGTTCTTC
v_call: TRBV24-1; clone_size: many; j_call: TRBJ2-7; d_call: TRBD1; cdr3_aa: CATSEGQGDEQYF; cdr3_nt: TGTGCCACCAGTGAAGGACAGGGGGACGAGCAGTACTTC
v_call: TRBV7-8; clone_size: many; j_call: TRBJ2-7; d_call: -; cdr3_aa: CASSYPNYEQYF; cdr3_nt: TGTGCCAGCAGCTACCCCAACTACGAGCAGTACTTC
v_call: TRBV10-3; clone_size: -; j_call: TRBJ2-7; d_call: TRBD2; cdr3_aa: CAISQGVAGDRGGYEQYF; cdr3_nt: TGTGCCATCAGTCAGGGGGTAGCGGGAGATCGAGGTGGCTACGAGCAGTACTTC
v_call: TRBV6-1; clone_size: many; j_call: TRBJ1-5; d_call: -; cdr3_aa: CASSWDLNQPQHF; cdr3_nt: TGTGCCAGCAGTTGGGACCTCAATCAGCCCCAGCATTTT
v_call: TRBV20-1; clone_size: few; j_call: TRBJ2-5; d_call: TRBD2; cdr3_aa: CSARATSGGLRETQYF; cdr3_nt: TGCAGTGCTAGAGCTACTAGCGGGGGGTTACGGGAGACCCAGTACTTC
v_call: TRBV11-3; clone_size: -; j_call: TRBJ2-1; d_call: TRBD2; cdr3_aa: CASSLHLLRGTSGYNEQFF; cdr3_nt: TGTGCCAGCAGCTTACATCTCCTCCGCGGGACTAGCGGGTACAATGAGCAGTTCTTC
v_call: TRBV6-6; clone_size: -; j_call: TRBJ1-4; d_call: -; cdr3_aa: CASSYSISPGREKLFF; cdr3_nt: TGTGCCAGCAGTTACTCTATATCGCCCGGTCGGGAAAAACTGTTTTTT
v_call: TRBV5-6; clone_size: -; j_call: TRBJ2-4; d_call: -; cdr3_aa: CASSWTGRGGRDIQYF; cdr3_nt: TGTGCCAGCAGCTGGACCGGTAGGGGTGGTCGAGACATTCAGTACTTC
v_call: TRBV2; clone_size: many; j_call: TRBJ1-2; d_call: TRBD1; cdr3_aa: CASRRDRGNYGYTF; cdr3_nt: TGTGCCAGCAGACGGGACAGGGGAAACTATGGCTACACCTTC
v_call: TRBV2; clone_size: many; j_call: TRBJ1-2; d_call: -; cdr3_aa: CASRPKGINYGYTF; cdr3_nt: TGTGCCAGCAGGCCAAAGGGGATTAACTATGGCTACACCTTC
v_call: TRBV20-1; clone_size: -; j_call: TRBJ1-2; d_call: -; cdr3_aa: CSAREQGNYGYTF; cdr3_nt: TGCAGTGCTAGAGAACAGGGAAACTATGGCTACACCTTC
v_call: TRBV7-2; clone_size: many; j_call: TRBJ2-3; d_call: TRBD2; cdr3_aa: CASSPPLAASTDTQYF; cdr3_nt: TGTGCCAGCAGCCCGCCGCTAGCGGCTAGCACAGATACGCAGTATTTT
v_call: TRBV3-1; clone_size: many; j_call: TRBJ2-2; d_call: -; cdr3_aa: CASSQVDANTGELFF; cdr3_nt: TGTGCCAGCAGCCAAGTAGACGCGAACACCGGGGAGCTGTTTTTT
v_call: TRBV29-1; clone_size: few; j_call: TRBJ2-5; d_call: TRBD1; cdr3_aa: CSVEIRTGQETQYF; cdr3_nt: TGCAGCGTTGAGATCAGGACAGGGCAAGAGACCCAGTACTTC
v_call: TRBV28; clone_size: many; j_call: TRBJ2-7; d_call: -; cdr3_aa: CASKPGESYEQYF; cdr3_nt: TGTGCCAGCAAACCAGGGGAATCCTACGAGCAGTACTTC
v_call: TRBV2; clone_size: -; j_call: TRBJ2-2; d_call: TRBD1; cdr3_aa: CASNDGQGAITGELFF; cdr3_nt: TGTGCCAGCAATGACGGACAGGGGGCGATCACCGGGGAGCTGTTTTTT
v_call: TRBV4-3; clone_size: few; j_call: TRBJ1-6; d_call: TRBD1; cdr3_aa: CASSQGAQGRSPLHF; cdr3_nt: TGCGCCAGCAGCCAAGGGGCACAGGGGAGGTCACCCCTCCACTTT
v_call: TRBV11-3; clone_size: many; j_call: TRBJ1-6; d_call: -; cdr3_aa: CASRQQNSPLHF; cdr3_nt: TGTGCCAGCAGACAACAGAATTCACCCCTCCACTTT
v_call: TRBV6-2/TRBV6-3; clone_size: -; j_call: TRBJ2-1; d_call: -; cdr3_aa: CASTEGDTSYNEQFF; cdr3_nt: TGTGCCAGCACTGAAGGGGACACCTCCTACAATGAGCAGTTCTTC
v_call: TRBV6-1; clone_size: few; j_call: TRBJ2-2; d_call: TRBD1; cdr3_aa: CATRRGWTGGTGELFF; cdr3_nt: TGTGCCACACGGAGAGGGTGGACAGGGGGCACCGGGGAGCTGTTTTTT
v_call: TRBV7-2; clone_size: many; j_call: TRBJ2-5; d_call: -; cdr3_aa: CASSLASETQYF; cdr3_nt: TGTGCCAGCAGCTTAGCTTCGGAGACCCAGTACTTC
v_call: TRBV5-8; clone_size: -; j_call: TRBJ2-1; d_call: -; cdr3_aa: CASSLVGVSSYNEQFF; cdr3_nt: TGTGCCAGCAGCTTGGTGGGGGTGAGCTCCTACAATGAGCAGTTCTTC
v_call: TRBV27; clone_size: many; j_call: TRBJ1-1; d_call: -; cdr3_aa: CASSSGRTEAFF; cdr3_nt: TGTGCCAGCAGCTCGGGTCGGACTGAAGCTTTCTTT
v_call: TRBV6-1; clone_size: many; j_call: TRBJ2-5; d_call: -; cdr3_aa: CASVNLRPQETQYF; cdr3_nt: TGTGCCAGCGTAAACCTCAGGCCCCAAGAGACCCAGTACTTC
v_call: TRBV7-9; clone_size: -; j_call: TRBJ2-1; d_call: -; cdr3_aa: CAISLADEQFF; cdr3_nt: TGTGCCATCAGCTTGGCCGATGAGCAGTTCTTC